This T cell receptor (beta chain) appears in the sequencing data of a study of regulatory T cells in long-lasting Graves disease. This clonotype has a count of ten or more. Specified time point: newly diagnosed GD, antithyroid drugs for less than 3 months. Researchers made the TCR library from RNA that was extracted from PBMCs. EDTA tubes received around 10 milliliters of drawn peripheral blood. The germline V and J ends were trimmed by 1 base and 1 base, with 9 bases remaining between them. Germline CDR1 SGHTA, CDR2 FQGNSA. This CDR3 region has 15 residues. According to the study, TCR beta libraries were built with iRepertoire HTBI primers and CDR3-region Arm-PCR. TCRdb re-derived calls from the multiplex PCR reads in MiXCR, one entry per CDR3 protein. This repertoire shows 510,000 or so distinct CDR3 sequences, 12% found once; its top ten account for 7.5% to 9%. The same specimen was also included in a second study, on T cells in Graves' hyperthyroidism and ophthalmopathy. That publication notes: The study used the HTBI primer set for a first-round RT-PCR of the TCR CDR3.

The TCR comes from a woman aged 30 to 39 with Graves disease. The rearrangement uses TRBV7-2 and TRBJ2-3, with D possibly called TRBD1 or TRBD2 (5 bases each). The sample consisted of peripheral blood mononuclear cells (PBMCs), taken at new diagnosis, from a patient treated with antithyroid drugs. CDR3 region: CASSLVVGRTDTQYF. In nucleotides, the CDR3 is TGTGCCAGCAGCTTAGTTGTGGGACGCACAGATACGCAGTATTTT.